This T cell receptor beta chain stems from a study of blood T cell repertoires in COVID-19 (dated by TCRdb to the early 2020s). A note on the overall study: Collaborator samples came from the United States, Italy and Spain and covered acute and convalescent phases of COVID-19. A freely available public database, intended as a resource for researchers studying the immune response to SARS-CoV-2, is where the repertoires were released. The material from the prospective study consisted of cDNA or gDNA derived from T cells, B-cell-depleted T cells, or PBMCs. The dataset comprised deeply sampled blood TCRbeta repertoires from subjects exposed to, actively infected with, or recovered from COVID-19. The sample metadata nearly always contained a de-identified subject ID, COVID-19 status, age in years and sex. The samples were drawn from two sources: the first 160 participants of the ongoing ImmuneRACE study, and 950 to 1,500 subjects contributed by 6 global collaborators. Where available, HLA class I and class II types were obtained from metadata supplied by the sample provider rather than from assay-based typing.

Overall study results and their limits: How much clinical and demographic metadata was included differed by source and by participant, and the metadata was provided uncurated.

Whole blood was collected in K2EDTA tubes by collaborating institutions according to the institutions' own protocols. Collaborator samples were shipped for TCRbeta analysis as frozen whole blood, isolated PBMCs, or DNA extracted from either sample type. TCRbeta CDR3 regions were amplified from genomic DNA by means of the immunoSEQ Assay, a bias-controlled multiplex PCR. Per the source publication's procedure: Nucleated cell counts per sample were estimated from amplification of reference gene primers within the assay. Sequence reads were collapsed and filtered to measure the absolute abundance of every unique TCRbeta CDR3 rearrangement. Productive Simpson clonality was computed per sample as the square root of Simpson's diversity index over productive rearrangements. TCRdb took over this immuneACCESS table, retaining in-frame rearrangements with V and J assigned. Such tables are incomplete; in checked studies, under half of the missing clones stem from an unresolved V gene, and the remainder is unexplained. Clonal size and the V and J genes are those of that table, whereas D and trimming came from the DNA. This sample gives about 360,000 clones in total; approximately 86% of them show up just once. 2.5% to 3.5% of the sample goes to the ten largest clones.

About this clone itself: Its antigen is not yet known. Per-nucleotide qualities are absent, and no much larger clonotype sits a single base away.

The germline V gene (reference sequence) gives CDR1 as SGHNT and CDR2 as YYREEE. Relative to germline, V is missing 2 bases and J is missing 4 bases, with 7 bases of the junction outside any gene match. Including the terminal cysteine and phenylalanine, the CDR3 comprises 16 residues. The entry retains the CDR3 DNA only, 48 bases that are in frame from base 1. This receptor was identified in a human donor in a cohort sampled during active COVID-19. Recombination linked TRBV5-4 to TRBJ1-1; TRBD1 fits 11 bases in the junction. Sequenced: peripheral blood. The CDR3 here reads CASSFPGQGGTTEAFF. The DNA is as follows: TGTGCCAGCAGCTTTCCGGGACAGGGGGGGACCACTGAAGCTTTCTTT.